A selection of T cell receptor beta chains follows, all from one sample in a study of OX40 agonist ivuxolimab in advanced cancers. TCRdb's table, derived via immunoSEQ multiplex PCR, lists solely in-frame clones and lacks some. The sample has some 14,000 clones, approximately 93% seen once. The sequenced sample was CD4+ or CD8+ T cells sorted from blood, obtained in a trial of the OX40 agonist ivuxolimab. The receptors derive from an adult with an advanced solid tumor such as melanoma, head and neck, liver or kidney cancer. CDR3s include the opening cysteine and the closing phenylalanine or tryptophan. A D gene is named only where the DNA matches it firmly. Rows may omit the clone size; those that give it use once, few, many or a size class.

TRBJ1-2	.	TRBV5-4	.	CASSGGQIYGYTF	TGTGCCAGCAGCGGTGGACAGATCTATGGCTACACCTTC
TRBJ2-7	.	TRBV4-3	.	CASSQDSTGGSSYEQYF	TGCGCCAGCAGCCAAGATTCCACCGGCGGAAGCTCCTACGAGCAGTACTTC
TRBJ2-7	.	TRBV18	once	CASSPTTYEQYF	TGTGCCAGCTCACCAACAACGTACGAGCAGTACTTC
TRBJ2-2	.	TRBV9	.	CASKGDTGELFF	TGTGCCAGCAAGGGGGACACCGGGGAGCTGTTTTTT
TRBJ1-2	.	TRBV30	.	CAWSALRGVWEYGYTF	TGTGCCTGGAGTGCCCTTCGGGGGGTTTGGGAATATGGCTACACCTTC
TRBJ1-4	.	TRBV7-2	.	CASSLGFLSGKELFF	TGTGCCAGCAGCTTAGGGTTTCTCTCAGGGAAAGAACTGTTTTTT
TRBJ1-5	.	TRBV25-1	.	CASSEFDSNQPQHF	TGTGCCAGCAGTGAATTTGATAGCAATCAGCCCCAGCATTTT
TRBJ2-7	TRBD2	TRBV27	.	CASSPAGGGDYEQYF	TGTGCCAGCAGTCCCGCGGGCGGGGGGGACTACGAGCAGTACTTC
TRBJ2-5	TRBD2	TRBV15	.	CATSREDSGGQETQYF	TGTGCCACCAGCAGAGAAGATAGCGGGGGGCAAGAGACCCAGTACTTC
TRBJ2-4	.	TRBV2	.	CASKDAKNIQYF	TGTGCCAGCAAAGACGCCAAAAACATTCAGTACTTC
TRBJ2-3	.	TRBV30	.	CAWSDGRERGLYF	TGTGCCTGGAGTGACGGGCGGGAAAGGGGACTGTATTTT
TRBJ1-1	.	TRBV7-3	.	CASSLYSMIGGGPNTEAFF	TGTGCCAGCAGCTTATATTCCATGATCGGGGGCGGCCCGAACACTGAAGCTTTCTTT
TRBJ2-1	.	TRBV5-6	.	CASSYVVDSYNEQFF	TGTGCCAGCAGCTATGTAGTCGACTCCTACAATGAGCAGTTCTTC
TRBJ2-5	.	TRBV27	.	CASRHSGGPETQYF	TGTGCCAGCAGACATTCGGGGGGCCCAGAGACCCAGTACTTC
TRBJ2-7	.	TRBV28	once	CASSSPRSAQGAYEQYF	TGTGCCAGCAGTTCTCCCCGATCCGCGCAGGGAGCCTACGAGCAGTACTTC
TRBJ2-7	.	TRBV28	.	CASSWDAKSYEQYF	TGTGCCAGCAGTTGGGACGCGAAATCCTACGAGCAGTACTTC
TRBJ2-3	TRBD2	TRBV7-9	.	CASRPTSGPGTDTQYF	TGTGCCAGCAGACCAACTAGCGGACCCGGCACAGATACGCAGTATTTT
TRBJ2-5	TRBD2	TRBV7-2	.	CASSWDYMGGGETQYF	TGTGCCAGCAGCTGGGACTACATGGGAGGAGGTGAGACCCAGTACTTC
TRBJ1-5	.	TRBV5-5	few	CASSGENQPQHF	TGTGCCAGCAGTGGAGAGAATCAGCCCCAGCATTTT
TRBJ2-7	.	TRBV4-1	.	CASSQGPTYEQYF	TGCGCCAGCAGCCAGGGGCCCACCTACGAGCAGTACTTC
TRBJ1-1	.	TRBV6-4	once	CASSDQPQNTEAFF	TGTGCCAGCAGTGACCAGCCCCAGAACACTGAAGCTTTCTTT
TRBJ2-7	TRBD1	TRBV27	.	CASSAGTGAYEQYF	TGTGCCAGCAGTGCTGGGACAGGGGCCTACGAGCAGTACTTC
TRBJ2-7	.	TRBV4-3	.	CASSQESFQGYEQYF	TGCGCCAGCAGCCAAGAAAGCTTCCAGGGTTACGAGCAGTACTTC
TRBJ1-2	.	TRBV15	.	CATSSARGGAYGYTF	TGTGCCACCAGCTCAGCCCGGGGAGGGGCCTATGGCTACACCTTC
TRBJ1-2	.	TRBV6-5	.	CASSYSAESNYGYTF	TGTGCCAGCAGTTACTCGGCGGAATCCAACTATGGCTACACCTTC
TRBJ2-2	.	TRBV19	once	CASSIGRVTGELFF	TGTGCCAGTAGTATAGGGAGGGTCACCGGGGAGCTGTTTTTT
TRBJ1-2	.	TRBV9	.	CASSVPQGLGYTF	TGTGCCAGCAGCGTACCACAGGGATTGGGATACACCTTC
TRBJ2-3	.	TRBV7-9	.	CASSPPQGGMPDTQYF	TGTGCCAGCAGCCCCCCCCAGGGAGGTATGCCAGATACGCAGTATTTT
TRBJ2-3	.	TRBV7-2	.	CASSLAQEGKYF	TGTGCCAGCAGCTTAGCGCAGGAGGGGAAGTATTTT
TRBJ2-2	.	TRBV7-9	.	CASSLGLAFMNTGELFF	TGTGCCAGCAGCTTAGGGTTGGCATTCATGAACACCGGGGAGCTGTTTTTT
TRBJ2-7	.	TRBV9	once	CASSVGGEENYEQYF	TGTGCCAGCAGCGTAGGAGGGGAAGAAAACTACGAGCAGTACTTC
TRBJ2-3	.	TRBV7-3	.	CASSFLGGTDTQYF	TGTGCCAGCAGCTTTCTAGGTGGCACAGATACGCAGTATTTT
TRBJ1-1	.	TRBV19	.	CASSIDRSAPNTEAFF	TGTGCCAGTAGTATAGATCGGTCAGCGCCAAACACTGAAGCTTTCTTT
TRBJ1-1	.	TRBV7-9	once	CASSTSGETEAFF	TGTGCCAGCAGCACCTCCGGGGAGACTGAAGCTTTCTTT
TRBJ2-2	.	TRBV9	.	CASSVGGKNTGELFF	TGTGCCAGCAGCGTAGGGGGGAAGAACACCGGGGAGCTGTTTTTT
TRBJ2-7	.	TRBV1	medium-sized	CTSSQDFDGWGSSYEQYF	TGCACCAGCAGCCAAGATTTCGATGGCTGGGGGAGCTCCTACGAGCAGTACTTC
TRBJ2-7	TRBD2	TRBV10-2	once	CASRTSGVYEQYF	TGCGCCAGCAGGACTAGCGGGGTCTACGAGCAGTACTTC
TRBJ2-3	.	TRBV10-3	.	CATSTGLLDTQYF	TGTGCCACCTCAACGGGACTCTTAGATACGCAGTATTTT
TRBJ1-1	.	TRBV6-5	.	CASTQGVNTEAFF	TGTGCCAGCACCCAAGGGGTGAACACTGAAGCTTTCTTT
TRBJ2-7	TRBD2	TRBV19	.	CASSTAGATNYEQYF	TGTGCCAGTAGTACGGCGGGAGCCACCAACTACGAGCAGTACTTC
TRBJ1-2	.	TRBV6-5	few	CASGPGAGYGYTF	TGTGCCAGCGGACCGGGGGCGGGCTATGGCTACACCTTC
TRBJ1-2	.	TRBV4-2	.	CASSQDWTAENYGYTF	TGTGCCAGCAGCCAAGATTGGACAGCAGAGAACTATGGCTACACCTTC
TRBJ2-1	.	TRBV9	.	CASSLESSYNEQFF	TGTGCCAGCAGCCTGGAGAGCTCCTACAATGAGCAGTTCTTC
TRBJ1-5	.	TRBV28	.	CASKVVGNQPQHF	TGTGCCAGCAAGGTAGTTGGCAATCAGCCCCAGCATTTT
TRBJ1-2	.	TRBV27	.	CASSSRGYGYTF	TGTGCCAGCAGTAGCCGGGGCTATGGCTACACCTTC
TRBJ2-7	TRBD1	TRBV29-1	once	CSVGDSPPDYEQYF	TGCAGCGTTGGGGACAGCCCTCCCGACTACGAGCAGTACTTC
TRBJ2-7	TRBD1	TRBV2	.	CASSYGQGVYEQYF	TGTGCCAGCAGTTACGGACAGGGAGTCTACGAGCAGTACTTC
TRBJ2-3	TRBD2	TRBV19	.	CASTQGLAGGADTQYF	TGTGCCAGTACCCAGGGACTAGCGGGAGGGGCAGATACGCAGTATTTT
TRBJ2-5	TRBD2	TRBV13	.	CASSLPRGERGAIGETQYF	TGTGCCAGCAGCTTACCCCGCGGGGAGCGGGGGGCCATCGGAGAGACCCAGTACTTC
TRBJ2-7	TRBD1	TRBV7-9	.	CASSSATGWSPEQYF	TGTGCCAGCAGCTCTGCGACAGGGTGGTCCCCCGAGCAGTACTTC
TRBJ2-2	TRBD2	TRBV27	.	CASSSGLAGNTGELFF	TGTGCCAGCAGTTCAGGGCTAGCGGGGAACACCGGGGAGCTGTTTTTT
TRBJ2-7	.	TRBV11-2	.	CASSLQGPEQYF	TGTGCCAGCAGTCTACAGGGACCCGAGCAGTACTTC
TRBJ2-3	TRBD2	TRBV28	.	CASSLPLAGTGTDTQYF	TGTGCCAGCAGTTTACCGCTAGCGGGGACAGGCACAGATACGCAGTATTTT
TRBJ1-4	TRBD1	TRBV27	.	CASSSGETGYEKLFF	TGTGCCAGCAGTTCAGGGGAGACAGGGTATGAAAAACTGTTTTTT
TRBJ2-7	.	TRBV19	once	CASSIVPALVDEQYF	TGTGCCAGTAGTATAGTTCCCGCGTTGGTAGACGAGCAGTACTTC
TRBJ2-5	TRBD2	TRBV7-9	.	CASSLRGSGGKETQYF	TGTGCCAGCAGTCTGAGGGGTAGCGGGGGAAAAGAGACCCAGTACTTC
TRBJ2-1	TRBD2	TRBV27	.	CASSSLSGGAVNEQFF	TGTGCCAGCAGTAGCCTGAGCGGGGGGGCCGTAAATGAGCAGTTCTTC